This T cell receptor (beta chain) was sequenced for a study of vaccination and CD4 T cells after COVID-19. At the level of the study: The post-COVID samples were taken a median approximately 100 days after diagnosis, anywhere from 35 to 161.

Regarding treatment: roughly 10-day PBMC culture with coronavirus spike peptide pools or control peptides (ViraFEST assay). To note about this clonotype: Its target is not known.

Germline CDR1 reads LNHDA; CDR2 reads SQIVND (reference sequence). The CDR3 sequence is 20 residues long. Trimming removed 1 base from V and 0 bases from J; junction bases left unmatched: 12. Cultured CD4+ T cell DNA underwent sequencing with the Oncomine TCR Beta short-read assay. TCRdb reanalysed the PCR reads using MiXCR and keeps one entry per CDR3 protein. Of around 12,000 distinct CDR3 sequences listed, about 50% are singletons. Regarding the study as a whole: Vaccine-specific clones numbering 304 of 307 showed spike mono-reactivity in convalescent patients. Convalescent patients showed a median around 90% of reactive clones that were seen only post-vaccination.

The receptor's source is a human donor with COVID-19. This rearrangement joins TRBV19 to TRBJ1-5; TRBD1 matches at 10 bases. Sample: cultured CD4+ T cells from blood, taken after SARS-CoV-2 vaccination. CDR3 DNA sequence: TGTGCCAGTAGTATAGCTACTTGGAGGACAGGGGGTGGTAGCAATCAGCCCCAGCATTTT. This codes for CASSIATWRTGGGSNQPQHF.